The rows below give T cell receptor beta chains drawn from one sample of a study of blood T cell repertoires in COVID-19. Assay: immunoSEQ multiplex PCR; the TCRdb copy retains only in-frame clones and omits some. This sample carries 250,000 to 300,000 clones, roughly 86% of them seen once, and the ten largest clones take around 0.78%. The sequenced material came from peripheral blood. These receptors came from a woman in her twenties or thirties with acute or convalescent COVID-19. The CDR3 runs from the conserved cysteine through the conserved F or W. For some rows the clone size is stated as once, few or many, or as a class when expanded; others skip it.

V gene	J gene	clone size	CDR3 protein
TRBV9	TRBJ2-1	once	CASSGSEQFF
TRBV19	TRBJ2-1	NA	CASSNGQGPYNEQFF
TRBV7-9	TRBJ2-1	NA	CASSSGQGTNEQFF
TRBV19	TRBJ2-6	NA	CASSKEDRGNSGANVLTF
TRBV7-3	TRBJ2-5	NA	CASSLNPGQGQETQYF
TRBV7-9	TRBJ2-2	NA	CASSPNPRDRIIGELFF
TRBV19	TRBJ1-1	NA	CASTKAGTGTGFTEAFF
TRBV2	TRBJ1-5	NA	CASSEVGVRNQPQHF
TRBV6-5	TRBJ2-7	NA	CASSYTAGTPSYEQYF
TRBV27	TRBJ1-2	NA	CASSFGRGIRYGYTF
TRBV5-6	TRBJ2-7	few	CASSLGVHEQYF
TRBV2	TRBJ2-1	NA	CASRVSSYNEQFF
TRBV5-1	TRBJ1-3	NA	CASSLSIQDSGNTIYF
TRBV18	TRBJ2-7	NA	CASSPQGSEQYF
TRBV29-1	TRBJ2-2	NA	CSVQGSGELFF
TRBV27	TRBJ1-5	NA	CASSSTGYNQPQHF
TRBV10-3	TRBJ1-6	NA	CAISRTGSESPLHF
TRBV6-1	TRBJ2-2	few	CASSGIAGGRAGTGELFF
TRBV27	TRBJ2-3	NA	CASTERAGATDTQYF
TRBV6-5	TRBJ1-4	NA	CASRRQGLNEKLFF
TRBV5-1	TRBJ2-3	NA	CASSFGTDTQYF
TRBV19	TRBJ2-5	NA	CASNGEPPELETQYF
TRBV9	TRBJ1-1	NA	CASSAGQGFKAFF
TRBV18	TRBJ2-3	NA	CASSPGQGGTDTQYF
TRBV7-8	TRBJ1-5	NA	CASSLDKISTGNSNQPQHF
TRBV3-1/TRBV3-2	TRBJ2-7	NA	CASSQGGQGPYEQYF
TRBV5-4	TRBJ1-1	NA	CASLRGDRGQNTEAFF
TRBV14	TRBJ1-1	many	CASSQRTGLNTEAFF
TRBV6-4	TRBJ2-2	NA	CASSPSGGTGELFF
TRBV11-3	TRBJ1-1	NA	CASSLRQGRTEAFF
TRBV2	TRBJ2-3	few	CASSELAVTDTQYF
TRBV27	TRBJ2-2	NA	CASSLFAQDYTGELFF
TRBV5-4	TRBJ1-2	NA	CASSVNRGTLYGYTF
TRBV7-9	TRBJ1-5	NA	CASSLSGPQHF
TRBV3-1/TRBV3-2	TRBJ2-2	NA	CASSLDRPGELFF
TRBV19	TRBJ1-4	NA	CASSPRTGGNEKLFF
TRBV9	TRBJ1-2	NA	CASSVFSRGIDGYTF
TRBV19	TRBJ2-3	few	CASSIIPGQGADTQYF
TRBV5-1	TRBJ1-6	NA	CASSLEIDNSPLHF
TRBV7-9	TRBJ1-4	NA	CASSPLGGVTNEKLFF
TRBV5-1	TRBJ2-3	once	CASSLVVGGTDTQYF
TRBV29-1	TRBJ2-1	NA	CSVPPWDKIYNEQFF
TRBV19	TRBJ1-1	few	CASTSTGTAEAFF
TRBV19	TRBJ1-2	NA	CATRRWGGRENGYTF
TRBV15	TRBJ1-5	once	CATSPRQGSLPQHF
TRBV3-1/TRBV3-2	TRBJ2-3	NA	CASSLRTSGRTDTQYF
TRBV11-3	TRBJ2-1	once	CASSLGLAKLYNEQFF
TRBV7-9	TRBJ2-7	NA	CASSPDRDYEQYF
TRBV6-5	TRBJ2-1	once	CASSTTYNEQFF
TRBV19	TRBJ1-2	NA	CASSIAGGSGYTF
TRBV6-5	TRBJ1-1	NA	CASTLWTGRNFEAFF
TRBV7-8	TRBJ2-5	NA	CASSLGGRSEETQYF